The 12 T cell receptor beta chains below all came from one sample that was sequenced in a study of spatial heterogeneity in lung cancer. A single record per CDR3 protein comes from TCRdb applying MiXCR to the 5' RACE reads. The repertoire consists of about 6,800 distinct CDR3 sequences, with 14% occurring once and the leading ten covering 9.5% to 10%. These receptors' targets are unknown. Findings and limits, study-wide: In tumors, expanded intratumoral alpha and beta TCR counts tracked mutation counts.

The sample's time point: sample taken at primary tumor resection. Source: lung tumor tissue, taken at surgery. The receptors here all came from a male donor with early-stage non-small cell lung cancer.

This clonotype was recorded at least ten times. The library was built for alpha chains, so this beta chain is an off-target read and its size means little. CDR3 protein: CASNLVGPNTEAFF. DNA for the CDR3: TGTGCCAGCAACCTCGTGGGGCCGAACACTGAAGCTTTCTTT. The chain combines TRBV12-3 or TRBV12-4 with TRBJ1-1; D possibly corresponds to TRBD1 (5 bases). This CDR3 is 14 amino acids long. Between the trimmed V and J ends, which lost 7 bases and 1 base, there was a span of 13 bases.

This clonotype is medium-sized in the sample. The size of this beta chain means little, since it is a stray read in a library made for alpha chains. The V gene is TRBV12-3 or TRBV12-4, the J gene TRBJ2-2, with a weak D call TRBD2 (5 bases). This CDR3 has 13 residues. Trimming removed 6 bases at V and 4 bases at J, with 9 bases between. The CDR3 loop reads CASSDYGTGELFF. The CDR3, as DNA: TGTGCCAGCAGCGACTATGGCACCGGGGAGCTGTTTTTT.

To note about this clonotype: Given a much more abundant clone one base away, this may be a read error. A library made for alpha chains picked up this beta chain off target, so its size means little. The chain has TRBV19 and TRBJ1-5; weak D call: TRBD1 (6 bases). The germline V gene encodes CDR1 LNHDA and CDR2 SQIVND (reference sequence). This CDR3 region has 18 residues. The CDR3 loop reads CTSSTPLATTGYNQPQHF. CDR3 nucleotides: TGTACCAGTAGTACCCCCTTAGCTACTACAGGGTACAATCAGCCCCAGCATTTT.

This clonotype was seen a few times. This beta chain was picked up by a library intended for alpha chains and is off target, so its count carries little meaning. The V and J genes are TRBV10-1 and TRBJ2-2, with no clear D. The CDR3 covers 13 residues. Trimming shortened V by 5 bases and J by 0 bases, and 4 bases separated the two germline ends. Germline values: CDR1 WNHNN, CDR2 SYGVQD (reference sequence). CDR3 sequence: CASSPPNTGELFF. The CDR3 DNA follows: TGCGCCAGCAGTCCACCGAACACCGGGGAGCTGTTTTTT.

This clonotype was counted ten times or more. Within a library made for alpha chains, this beta chain is off target, and its count is uninformative. The chain has TRBV5-6 and TRBJ2-2; weak D call: TRBD2 (5 bases). The CDR3 is 13 amino acids. V dropped 1 base and J dropped 5 bases, with 6 bases sitting between them. Per the germline V gene, CDR1 is SGHDT and CDR2 is YYEEEE. The CDR3 DNA sequence: TGTGCCAGCAGCTTGTGGACTACCGGGGAGCTGTTTTTT. Amino acid sequence: CASSLWTTGELFF.

For this clonotype: For a library built for alpha chains, this beta chain is a stray read; little rests on its size. The DNA of the CDR3 is TGCAGTGTTGGAAGGACAGGGGCCTTTAATGAGCAGTTCTTC. Protein: CSVGRTGAFNEQFF. The J gene is TRBJ2-1, the V gene TRBV20-1, with TRBD1 identical over 9 bases. The CDR3 covers 14 residues. Trimming removed 7 bases from V and 7 bases from J; junction bases left unmatched: 11. CDR1 is DFQATT and CDR2 is SNEGSKA in the germline V gene (reference sequence).

This clonotype was counted many times. A library made for alpha chains picked up this beta chain off target, so its size means little. The chain employs TRBV11-1 and TRBJ2-7; maybe TRBD1 (6 bases). This CDR3 contains 13 residues. Between the trimmed V and J ends, which lost 2 bases and 6 bases, there was a span of 11 bases. Germline CDR1 reads SGHAT; CDR2 reads FQDESV (reference sequence). The CDR3 DNA sequence: TGTGCCAGCAGCTTATACAGGGCAGCCGAGCAGTACTTC. Protein product: CASSLYRAAEQYF.

This clonotype has just a few counts. Within a library made for alpha chains, this beta chain is off target, and its count is uninformative. The chain recombines TRBV3-1 with TRBJ2-1, with D tentatively TRBD2 (5 bases). Germline loops: CDR1 LGHDT, CDR2 YNNKEL (reference sequence). This CDR3 is built from 14 residues. The V and J ends lost 0 bases and 5 bases respectively, with 8 bases between them. The CDR3 nucleotides are TGTGCCAGCAGCCAAGAGTCAGCGGACAATGAGCAGTTCTTC. This codes for CASSQESADNEQFF.

This clonotype has ten or more counts. This beta chain represents an off-target read in a library built for alpha chains; its size is of limited meaning. This rearrangement joins TRBV12-5 to TRBJ1-1, with 8 bases matching TRBD1. The germline gives CDR1 LGHNT, CDR2 FRNRAP. J was trimmed by 0 bases and V by 5 bases; bases with no gene match: 8. The CDR3 is made up of 16 amino acids. CDR3 DNA sequence: TGTGCTAGTGGTCCAGGACAGGGTCGCATGAACACTGAAGCTTTCTTT. Encoded protein: CASGPGQGRMNTEAFF. The whole variable domain, remainder taken from reference TRBV12-5 and TRBJ1-1, is DARVTQTPRHKVTEMGQEVTMRCQPILGHNTVFWYRQTMMQGLELLAYFRNRAPLDDSGMPKDRFSAEMPDATLATLKIQPSEPRDSAVYFCASGPGQGRMNTEAFFGQGTRLTVV.

As regards this clonotype: This beta chain is an unintended read in a library built for alpha chains; its size means little. The J gene is TRBJ2-7, the V gene TRBV2, with a possible D match to TRBD2 (5 bases). Per the germline V gene, CDR1 is SNHLY and CDR2 is FYNNEI. The CDR3 loop spans 17 amino acids. Trimming cost V 6 bases and J 2 bases, with 23 bases left between them. The CDR3, as DNA: TGTGCCAGCAGGGGGTATTTGAGAGGGCCCACTCCCTACGAGCAGTACTTC. Its translation: CASRGYLRGPTPYEQYF.

This clonotype was seen many times. This beta chain was picked up by a library intended for alpha chains and is off target, so its count carries little meaning. This rearrangement joins TRBV24-1 to TRBJ2-3; no clear D. Trimming stripped 9 bases from V and 4 bases from J, with 10 bases between. Germline V lookup: CDR1 KGHDR, CDR2 SFDVKD. The CDR3 runs 12 residues. The CDR3 protein is CATSKGPDTQYF. In DNA, the CDR3 is TGTGCCACCTCCAAGGGTCCAGATACGCAGTATTTT.

Notes on this clonotype: As an off-target read in a library built for alpha chains, this beta chain has a frequency of little significance. The rearrangement uses TRBV3-1 and TRBJ1-3; no clear D gene. The germline CDR1 and CDR2 sequences are LGHDT and YNNKEL (reference sequence). The CDR3 spans 16 residues. Trimming shortened V by 1 base and J by 2 bases, and 12 bases separated the two germline ends. The CDR3 protein is CASSQGHLPPGNTIYF. The CDR3 DNA follows: TGTGCCAGCAGCCAAGGGCACCTACCCCCTGGAAACACCATATATTTT.